The 9 T cell receptor beta chains presented below share a single source sample, sequenced in a study of blood T cell repertoires in COVID-19. The protocol was immunoSEQ multiplex PCR, while the TCRdb copy is restricted to in-frame clones and leaves out a portion. The table includes over 95,000 clones, roughly 84% detected once. The sample was peripheral blood. These receptor sequences come from a woman in her fifties or sixties with acute or convalescent COVID-19.

The chain recombines TRBV6-5 with TRBJ1-2, with D unclear. The CDR3 extends over 12 amino acids. CDR1 and CDR2 (germline): MNHEY, SVGAGI. V lost 6 bases, J lost 8 bases, and 13 bases lay in between. CDR3 region: CASRLNSGGYTF. The CDR3, as DNA: TGTGCCAGCAGACTCAACTCGGGAGGCTACACCTTC.

This chain connects TRBV6-5 to TRBJ1-6, with a possible D match to TRBD1 (6 bases). The CDR3 runs 15 residues. Trimming removed 6 bases from V and 6 bases from J, with 15 bases in between. Germline V gene sequence: CDR1 MNHEY, CDR2 SVGAGI. The DNA for the CDR3 is TGTGCCAGCAGAGCGGACAGAACAAGTAATTCACCCCTCCACTTT. Translated, it gives CASRADRTSNSPLHF.

The chain couples TRBV7-8 to TRBJ2-6, with TRBD1 matching over 8 bases. The CDR3 contains 18 residues. Germline lookup yields CDR1 SGHVS and CDR2 FQNEAQ. V was clipped by 1 base and J by 0 bases; unmatched bases: 5. The CDR3 loop reads CASSLGGTGSSGANVLTF. In DNA form, the CDR3 reads TGTGCCAGCAGCTTAGGAGGGACAGGTTCCTCTGGGGCCAACGTCCTGACTTTC.

This chain connects TRBV7-3 to TRBJ2-1, with 9 positions matching TRBD2. This CDR3 has 15 amino acids. The V gene's germline CDR1 is SGHTA and CDR2 FQGTGA. Unmatched junction bases numbered 1, after V lost 2 bases and J lost 2 bases. CDR3 nucleotide sequence: TGTGCCAGCAGCTTAGCGGGGGGGCCCTACAATGAGCAGTTCTTC. This gives the protein CASSLAGGPYNEQFF.

This clone was detected only a few times. V and J are TRBV28 and TRBJ2-3; D is unresolved. The CDR3 consists of 16 residues. Germline lookup yields CDR1 MDHEN and CDR2 SYDVKM. Trimming shortened V by 3 bases and J by 3 bases, and 16 bases separated the two germline ends. CDR3: CASSFSYRVPTDTQYF. In DNA form, the CDR3 reads TGTGCCAGCAGTTTTTCCTACCGTGTCCCAACAGATACGCAGTATTTT.

There are a few counts of this clone. This chain links TRBV7-2 with TRBJ1-3, with TRBD1 as a possible D gene (5 bases). Germline V gene data show CDR1 as SGHTA and CDR2 as FQGNSA. Trimming took off 4 bases at V and 3 bases at J, with 16 bases between the two ends. This CDR3 is 16 amino acids long. CDR3 sequence reads: CASSSVGGLVGNTIYF. The CDR3 DNA is TGTGCCAGCAGCTCCGTGGGGGGTTTGGTTGGAAACACCATATATTTT.

The rearrangement uses TRBV7-9 and TRBJ2-7; 11 positions agree with TRBD2. V lost 5 bases and J lost 6; bases outside the gene matches: 6. Germline V gives CDR1 SEHNR, CDR2 FQNEAQ (reference sequence). The CDR3 totals 14 residues. CDR3 bases: TGTGCCAGCAGCCTTCTAGCGGGGGGAGGCGAGCAGTACTTC. Residues: CASSLLAGGGEQYF. Full variable domain (remainder filled in from reference TRBV7-9 and TRBJ2-7): DTGVSQNPRHKITKRGQNVTFRCDPISEHNRLYWYRQTLGQGPEFLTYFQNEAQLEKSRLLSDRFSAERPKGSFSTLEIQRTEQGDSAMYLCASSLLAGGGEQYFGPGTRLTVT.

The CDR3 DNA is TGTGCCAGCAGTTCGACAGGGAGCGAAAAACTGTTTTTT. Amino acid sequence: CASSSTGSEKLFF. The chain combines TRBV12-3 or TRBV12-4 with TRBJ1-4; 7 bases match TRBD1. This CDR3 region has 13 residues. J was trimmed by 8 bases and V by 4 bases; bases with no gene match: 4.

This sequence joins TRBV7-6 and TRBJ1-5; D gene unclear. CDR1 is SGHVS, CDR2 FNYEAQ, per germline. Trimming left V 4 bases short and J 3 bases short, with 16 bases between. This CDR3 has 16 residues. This chain's CDR3 is CASSSVEGRVNQPQHF. In DNA, the CDR3 is TGTGCCAGCAGCTCCGTGGAGGGAAGGGTCAATCAGCCCCAGCATTTT.